A single sample is the source of the 14 T cell receptor beta chains below, sequenced in a study of graft-versus-host responses after intestinal transplantation. TCRdb's copy holds only in-frame clones and misses some; the assay was immunoSEQ multiplex PCR. The sample holds 85,000 to 100,000 clones; roughly nine tenths are singletons and the top ten take around 0.18%. These receptors have no identified antigens. This specimen was unstimulated CD4+ T cells sorted from spleen or lymph node cells, taken before intestinal transplant. Receptors originate from a human donor who received an intestinal transplant.

In this sample, this clone turned up once. V usage is TRBV2 and J usage is TRBJ2-7, with 7 bases lining up with TRBD1. Germline V CDR1 and CDR2: SNHLY, FYNNEI. CDR3 length: 15 amino acids. J gave up 0 bases and V 6 bases, and 8 bases lay outside the gene matches. CDR3 loop: CASRVQGVISYEQYF. CDR3 nucleotides: TGTGCCAGCAGAGTTCAGGGGGTGATCTCCTACGAGCAGTACTTC.

The rearrangement joins TRBV9 to TRBJ1-6, with D uncertain. The V and J ends lost 0 bases and 11 bases respectively, with 9 bases between them. Germline CDR1 SGDLS, CDR2 YYNGEE. The CDR3 sequence is 13 residues long. The CDR3 DNA follows: TGTGCCAGCAGCGTAGGCGGGTTACCACCCCTCCACTTT. Translating it yields CASSVGGLPPLHF. The full variable domain, in which reference TRBV9 and TRBJ1-6 provide the parts outside the CDR3, is DSGVTQTPKHLITATGQRVTLRCSPRSGDLSVYWYQQSLDQGLQFLIQYYNGEERAKGNILERFSAQQFPDLHSELNLSSLELGDSALYFCASSVGGLPPLHFGNGTRLTVT.

The chain joins TRBV6-1 to TRBJ1-1; D ambiguous. CDR3 length equals 14 residues. Germline lookup yields CDR1 MNHNS and CDR2 SASEGT. Trimming removed 4 bases from V and 1 base from J, with 10 bases in between. The CDR3 is CASSGLQRNTEAFF. The CDR3 bases are TGTGCCAGCAGTGGTTTACAACGGAACACTGAAGCTTTCTTT.

V is TRBV10-3 and J is TRBJ1-3, with 8 bases fitting TRBD1. Germline CDR1 and CDR2: ENHRY and SYGVKD. CDR3 length equals 14 residues. J gave up 4 bases and V 6 bases, and 5 bases lay outside the gene matches. The CDR3 DNA sequence: TGTGCCATCAGCCAGGGGGCGTACGGAAACACCATATATTTT. Its protein product is CAISQGAYGNTIYF.

The chain combines TRBV11-1 with TRBJ2-1; 8 nucleotides agree with TRBD2. V lost 2 bases to trimming and J lost 0 bases; unmatched junction nucleotides: 9. Per germline, CDR1 SGHAT and CDR2 FQDESV (reference sequence). CDR3 size: 18 residues. The CDR3 nucleotides read TGTGCCAGCAGCTTATGGAGGGGGGGGACTAGCTCCTACAATGAGCAGTTCTTC. Protein: CASSLWRGGTSSYNEQFF.

The gene calls are TRBV6-1 and TRBJ2-1; 10 bases map to TRBD2. Germline values: CDR1 MNHNS, CDR2 SASEGT. The CDR3 has 18 residues. J gave up 7 bases and V 0 bases, and 12 bases lay outside the gene matches. This CDR3 reads CASSEAGDWTSGINEQFF. CDR3 coding DNA: TGTGCCAGCAGTGAAGCCGGGGATTGGACTAGCGGAATAAATGAGCAGTTCTTC.

V usage is TRBV6-1 and J usage is TRBJ2-7; D is perhaps TRBD2 (5 bases). The CDR3 contains 15 residues. The V and J ends lost 2 bases and 0 bases respectively, with 11 bases between them. The germline V gene has CDR1 MNHNS and CDR2 SASEGT. The CDR3 DNA is TGTGCCAGCAGTGAACCCGGACTTCTCTCCTACGAGCAGTACTTC. It is translated as CASSEPGLLSYEQYF.

The chain combines TRBV9 with TRBJ1-1; the match to TRBD1 covers 11 bases. Germline V CDR1 and CDR2: SGDLS, YYNGEE. The CDR3 has 17 amino acids. V shed 0 bases and J 0 bases; nucleotides not matched to a gene: 4. Here the CDR3 reads CASSVAGTGGLNTEAFF. CDR3 DNA sequence: TGTGCCAGCAGCGTAGCAGGGACAGGGGGTTTGAACACTGAAGCTTTCTTT. Full variable domain (outside the CDR3, taken from reference TRBV9 and TRBJ1-1): DSGVTQTPKHLITATGQRVTLRCSPRSGDLSVYWYQQSLDQGLQFLIQYYNGEERAKGNILERFSAQQFPDLHSELNLSSLELGDSALYFCASSVAGTGGLNTEAFFGQGTRLTVV.

V gene TRBV5-1 combines with J gene TRBJ2-7; TRBD2 matches 9 bases. The CDR3 contains 16 residues. V lost 0 bases, J lost 0 bases, and 4 bases stayed unmatched. Germline V gene sequence: CDR1 SGHRS, CDR2 YFSETQ. The CDR3 spells CASSLDPSGNSYEQYF. CDR3 in DNA: TGCGCCAGCAGCTTGGACCCTAGCGGGAACTCCTACGAGCAGTACTTC.

The rearrangement links TRBV6-6 to TRBJ2-5, with 11 bases aligning to TRBD1. Germline V CDR1 and CDR2: MNHNY, SVGAGI (reference sequence). The CDR3 sequence is 15 residues long. V lost 0 bases and J lost 5; bases outside the gene matches: 2. The CDR3 region is CASSYSDRGQETQYF. DNA of the CDR3: TGTGCCAGCAGTTACTCGGACAGGGGGCAGGAGACCCAGTACTTC.

This chain links TRBV7-8 with TRBJ1-1; D is perhaps TRBD1 (5 bases). Trimming removed 5 bases at V and 3 bases at J, with 10 bases between. This CDR3 spans 13 amino acids. Germline lookup yields CDR1 SGHVS and CDR2 FQNEAQ. The CDR3 DNA reads TGTGCCAGCAGCCTAGACAGTTACACTGAAGCTTTCTTT. It yields the protein CASSLDSYTEAFF.

This clone was seen only once. This chain links TRBV5-4 with TRBJ1-2, with 9 nucleotides matching TRBD1. There are 14 residues in the CDR3. CDR1 is SGHNT, CDR2 YYREEE, per germline (reference sequence). V lost 3 bases to trimming and J lost 7 bases; unmatched junction nucleotides: 7. CDR3: CASSWEQGAVGYTF. CDR3 nucleotide sequence: TGTGCCAGCAGCTGGGAACAGGGGGCCGTTGGCTACACCTTC.

V and J are TRBV25-1 and TRBJ2-4, with a weak D call TRBD1 (6 bases). The CDR3 runs to 14 residues. Germline-derived CDR1 and CDR2 are MGHDK and SYGVNS. Between the trimmed V and J ends, which lost 2 bases and 6 bases, there was a span of 11 bases. CDR3 sequence reads: CASSEAGVGNIQYF. As DNA, the CDR3 is TGTGCCAGCAGTGAAGCAGGGGTTGGAAACATTCAGTACTTC.

The chain carries TRBV19 and TRBJ2-7; D might be TRBD2 (6 bases). Per germline, CDR1 LNHDA and CDR2 SQIVND (reference sequence). The V and J ends lost 8 bases and 3 bases respectively, with 11 bases between them. This CDR3 has 12 residues. The CDR3: CASQGGLYEQYF. As DNA, the CDR3 is TGTGCCAGTCAGGGAGGCCTCTACGAGCAGTACTTC.